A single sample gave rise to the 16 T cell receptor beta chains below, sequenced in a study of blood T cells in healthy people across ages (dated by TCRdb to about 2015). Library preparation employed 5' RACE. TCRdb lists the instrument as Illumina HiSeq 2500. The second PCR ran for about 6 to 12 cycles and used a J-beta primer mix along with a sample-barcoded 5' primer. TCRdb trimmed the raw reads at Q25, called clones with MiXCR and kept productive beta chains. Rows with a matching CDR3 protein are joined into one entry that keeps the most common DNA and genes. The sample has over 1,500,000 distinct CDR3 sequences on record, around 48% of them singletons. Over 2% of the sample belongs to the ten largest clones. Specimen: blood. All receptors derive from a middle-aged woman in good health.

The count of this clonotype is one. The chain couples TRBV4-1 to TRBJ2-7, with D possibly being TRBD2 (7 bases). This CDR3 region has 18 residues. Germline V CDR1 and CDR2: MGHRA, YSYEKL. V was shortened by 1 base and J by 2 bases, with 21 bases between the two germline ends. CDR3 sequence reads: CASSQVWPGGGRTYEQYF. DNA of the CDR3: TGCGCCAGCAGCCAAGTCTGGCCTGGCGGGGGCCGTACCTACGAGCAGTACTTC.

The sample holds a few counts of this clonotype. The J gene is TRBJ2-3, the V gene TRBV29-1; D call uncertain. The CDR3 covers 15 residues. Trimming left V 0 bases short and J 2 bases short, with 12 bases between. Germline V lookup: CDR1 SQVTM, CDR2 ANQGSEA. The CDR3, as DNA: TGCAGCGTTGAAGATCTAGGACGAGCCACAGATACGCAGTATTTT. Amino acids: CSVEDLGRATDTQYF.

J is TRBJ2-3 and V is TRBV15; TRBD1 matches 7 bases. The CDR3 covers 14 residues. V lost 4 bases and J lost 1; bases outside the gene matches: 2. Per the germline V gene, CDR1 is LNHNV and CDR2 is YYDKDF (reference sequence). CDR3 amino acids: CATSKGAGTDTQYF. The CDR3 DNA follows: TGTGCCACCAGCAAGGGGGCCGGCACAGATACGCAGTATTTT.

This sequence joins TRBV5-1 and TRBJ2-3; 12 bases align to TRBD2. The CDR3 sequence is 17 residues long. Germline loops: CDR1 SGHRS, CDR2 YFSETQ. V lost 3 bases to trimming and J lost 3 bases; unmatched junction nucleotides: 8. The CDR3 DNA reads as TGCGCCAGCAGCTCCCTAGCGGGGGGGATTGGGACAGATACGCAGTATTTT. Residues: CASSSLAGGIGTDTQYF.

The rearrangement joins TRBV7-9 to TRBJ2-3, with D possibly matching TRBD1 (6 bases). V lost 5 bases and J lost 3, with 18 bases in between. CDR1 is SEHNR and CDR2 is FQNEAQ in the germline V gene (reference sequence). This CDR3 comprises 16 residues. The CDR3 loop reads CASSVGTPVRTDTQYF. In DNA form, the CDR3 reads TGTGCCAGCAGCGTGGGGACACCGGTTAGAACAGATACGCAGTATTTT. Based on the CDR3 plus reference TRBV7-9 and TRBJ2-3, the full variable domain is DTGVSQNPRHKITKRGQNVTFRCDPISEHNRLYWYRQTLGQGPEFLTYFQNEAQLEKSRLLSDRFSAERPKGSFSTLEIQRTEQGDSAMYLCASSVGTPVRTDTQYFGPGTRLTVL.

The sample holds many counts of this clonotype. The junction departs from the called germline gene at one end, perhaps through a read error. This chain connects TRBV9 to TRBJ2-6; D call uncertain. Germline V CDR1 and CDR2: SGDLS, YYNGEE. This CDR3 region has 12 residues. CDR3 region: CASSVGANVLTF. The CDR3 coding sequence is TGTGCCAGCAGCGTAGGGGCTAACGTCCTGACTTTC.

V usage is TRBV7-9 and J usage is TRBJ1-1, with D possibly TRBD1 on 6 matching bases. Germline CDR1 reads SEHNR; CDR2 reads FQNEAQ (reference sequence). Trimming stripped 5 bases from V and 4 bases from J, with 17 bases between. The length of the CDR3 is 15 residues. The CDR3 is CASSNPGVGGTEAFF. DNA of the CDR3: TGTGCCAGCAGCAACCCCGGGGTAGGGGGCACTGAAGCTTTCTTT.

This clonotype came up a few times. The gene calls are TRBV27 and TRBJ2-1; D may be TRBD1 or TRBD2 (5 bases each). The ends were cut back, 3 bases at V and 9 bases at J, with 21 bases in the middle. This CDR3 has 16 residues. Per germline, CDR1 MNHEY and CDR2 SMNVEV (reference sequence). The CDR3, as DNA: TGTGCCAGCAGTTTTCGGAACTTTGGGGGTAGCCGTGAGCAGTTCTTC. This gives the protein CASSFRNFGGSREQFF.

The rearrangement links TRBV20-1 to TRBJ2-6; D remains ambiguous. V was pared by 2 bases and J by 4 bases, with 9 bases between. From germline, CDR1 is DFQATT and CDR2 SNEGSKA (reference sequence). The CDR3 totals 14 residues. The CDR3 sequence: CSARSVVGANVLTF. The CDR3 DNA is TGCAGTGCTAGATCCGTTGTAGGGGCCAACGTCCTGACTTTC.

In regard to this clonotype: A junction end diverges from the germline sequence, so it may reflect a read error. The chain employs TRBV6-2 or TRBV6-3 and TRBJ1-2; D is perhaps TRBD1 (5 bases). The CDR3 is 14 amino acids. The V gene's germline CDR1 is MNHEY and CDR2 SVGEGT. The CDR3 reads CASRENGDRYGCTF. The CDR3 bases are TGTGCCAGCAGAGAAAACGGGGACCGCTATGGCTGCACCTTC.

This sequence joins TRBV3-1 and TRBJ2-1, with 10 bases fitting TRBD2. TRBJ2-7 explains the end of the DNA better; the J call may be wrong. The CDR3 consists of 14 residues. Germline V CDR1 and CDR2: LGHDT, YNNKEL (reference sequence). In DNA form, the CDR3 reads TGTGCCAGCAGCCAACTAGCGGGGGCTTACGAGCAGTACTTC. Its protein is CASSQLAGAYEQYF.

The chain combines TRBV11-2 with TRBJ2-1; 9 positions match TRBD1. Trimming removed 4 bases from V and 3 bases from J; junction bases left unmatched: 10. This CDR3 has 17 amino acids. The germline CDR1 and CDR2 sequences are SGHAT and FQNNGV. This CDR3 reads CASSSVGTGRFYNEQFF. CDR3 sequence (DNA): TGTGCCAGCAGCTCTGTCGGGACAGGGCGCTTCTACAATGAGCAGTTCTTC.

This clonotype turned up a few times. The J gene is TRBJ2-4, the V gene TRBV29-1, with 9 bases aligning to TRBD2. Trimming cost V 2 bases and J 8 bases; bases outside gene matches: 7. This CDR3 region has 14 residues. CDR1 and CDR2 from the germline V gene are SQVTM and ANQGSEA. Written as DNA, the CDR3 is TGCAGCGTTGAACCCCTAGCGGGGAGGGACATTCAGTACTTC. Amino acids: CSVEPLAGRDIQYF.

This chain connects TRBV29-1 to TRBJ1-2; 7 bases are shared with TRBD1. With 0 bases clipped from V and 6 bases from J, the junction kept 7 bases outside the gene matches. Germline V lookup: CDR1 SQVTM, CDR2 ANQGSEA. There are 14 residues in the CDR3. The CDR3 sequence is CSVEESAGGNGYTF. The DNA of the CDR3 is TGCAGCGTTGAAGAATCGGCAGGGGGTAATGGCTACACCTTC. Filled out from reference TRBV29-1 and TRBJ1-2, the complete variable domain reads SAVISQKPSRDICQRGTSLTIQCQVDSQVTMMFWYRQQPGQSLTLIATANQGSEATYESGFVIDKFPISRPNLTFSTLTVSNMSPEDSSIYLCSVEESAGGNGYTFGSGTRLTVV.

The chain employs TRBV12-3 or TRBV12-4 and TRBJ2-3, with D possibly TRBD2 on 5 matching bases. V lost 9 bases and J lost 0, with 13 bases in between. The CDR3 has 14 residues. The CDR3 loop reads CASMDFPSTDTQYF. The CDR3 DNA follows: TGTGCCAGTATGGACTTCCCTAGCACAGATACGCAGTATTTT.

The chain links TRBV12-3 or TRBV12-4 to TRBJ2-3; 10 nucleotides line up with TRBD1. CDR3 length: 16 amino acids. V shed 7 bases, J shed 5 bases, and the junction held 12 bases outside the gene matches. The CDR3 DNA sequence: TGTGCCAGCAAACCCTGGACAGGGGGAAAATTAGATACGCAGTATTTT. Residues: CASKPWTGGKLDTQYF.